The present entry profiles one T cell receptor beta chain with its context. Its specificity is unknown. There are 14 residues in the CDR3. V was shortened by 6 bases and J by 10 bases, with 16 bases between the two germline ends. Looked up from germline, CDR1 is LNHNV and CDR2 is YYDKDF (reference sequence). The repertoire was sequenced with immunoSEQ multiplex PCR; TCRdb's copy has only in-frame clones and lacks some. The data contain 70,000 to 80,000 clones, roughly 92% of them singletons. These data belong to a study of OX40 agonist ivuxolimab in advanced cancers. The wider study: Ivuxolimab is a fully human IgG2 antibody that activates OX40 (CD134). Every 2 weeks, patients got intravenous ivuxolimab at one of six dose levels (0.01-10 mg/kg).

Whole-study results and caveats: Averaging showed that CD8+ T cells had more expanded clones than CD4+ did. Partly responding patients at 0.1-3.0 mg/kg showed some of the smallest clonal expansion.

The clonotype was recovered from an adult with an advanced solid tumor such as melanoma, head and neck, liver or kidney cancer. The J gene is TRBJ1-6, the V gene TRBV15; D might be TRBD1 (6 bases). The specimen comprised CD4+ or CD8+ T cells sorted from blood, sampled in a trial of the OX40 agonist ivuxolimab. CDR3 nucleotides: TGTGCCACCAGGAGGGACACCCAAGGATCACCCCTCCACTTT. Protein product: CATRRDTQGSPLHF. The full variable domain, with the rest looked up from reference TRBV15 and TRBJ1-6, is DAMVIQNPRYQVTQFGKPVTLSCSQTLNHNVMYWYQQKSSQAPKLLFHYYDKDFNNEADTPDNFQSRRPNTSFCFLDIRSPGLGDTAMYLCATRRDTQGSPLHFGNGTRLTVT.